The 3 T cell receptor beta chains below come from one sample, sequenced in a study of CD8 T cells in Susac syndrome. RNA, at about 0.45 to 1 ug, was reverse transcribed with random hexamers. TCRdb re-analysed the immunoSEQ multiplex PCR reads in MiXCR, keeping a single row per CDR3 protein. This sample has about 290,000 distinct CDR3 sequences, with 70% to 90% found just once. The sequenced sample was CD8+ T cells from PBMCs. The receptors shown here come from a human donor with multiple sclerosis.

The chain recombines TRBV4-3 with TRBJ2-7; D may be TRBD2 (5 bases). This CDR3 is 16 amino acids long. V lost 0 bases to trimming and J lost 3 bases, with 15 bases between them. Germline-derived CDR1 and CDR2 are LGHNA and YSLEER. CDR3 sequence reads: CASSQDNRGMIYEQYF. CDR3 nucleotide sequence: TGCGCCAGCAGCCAAGATAATCGGGGTATGATCTACGAGCAGTACTTC.

This clonotype was recorded a few times. The rearrangement joins TRBV6-2 or TRBV6-3 to TRBJ2-1; D is unresolved. The CDR3 spans 14 residues. Germline values: CDR1 MNHEY, CDR2 SVGEGT. V lost 2 bases to trimming and J lost 0 bases, with 5 bases between them. The CDR3: CASSYTSSYNEQFF. CDR3 in DNA: TGTGCCAGCAGTTACACGAGCTCCTACAATGAGCAGTTCTTC.

The rearrangement joins TRBV15 to TRBJ2-7; TRBD2 aligns across 8 bases. The germline gives CDR1 LNHNV, CDR2 YYDKDF (reference sequence). Germline trimming cut 0 bases from V and 6 bases from J; bases unmatched to any gene: 10. This CDR3 has 16 amino acids. The CDR3 here is CATSRDWSGRTSEQYF. In DNA, the CDR3 is TGTGCCACCAGCAGAGATTGGAGCGGGAGAACGTCCGAGCAGTACTTC.